This T cell receptor beta chain is from a study of T-cell memory formation after mild COVID-19. Study-wide context: Largely, TCR clusters stayed within a single donor.

To note about this clonotype: Antigen unknown.

The study's findings and limits: While clones contracting from day 15 to 85 were balanced between CD4 and CD8, later expanders leaned CD4+.

The ends were cut back, 5 bases at V and 2 bases at J, with 25 bases in the middle. Germline CDR1 reads LNHDA; CDR2 reads SQIVND (reference sequence). The CDR3 has 20 amino acids. cDNA libraries for TCR alpha and TCR beta, carrying sample barcodes and UMIs, came from 5'RACE with constant-segment primers. TCRdb itself ran the 5' RACE reads through MiXCR, one entry per CDR3 protein. The sample has more than 150,000 distinct CDR3 sequences, approximately 17% seen once; the top ten hold 3.9%. The material sequenced was PBMCs or a T cell subset sorted from them (not recorded which). This chain links TRBV19 with TRBJ2-6; D tentatively reads TRBD1 or TRBD2 (6 bases each). This TCR was sampled from a man younger than 35 who had mild COVID-19 (a few samples of this study predate the infection). Cell type and time point are not known. The CDR3 bases are TGTGCCAGTAGTCCCTTTACTGGGGGGCTTGGCTTGGCTGGGGCCAACGTCCTGACTTTC. Translated, it gives CASSPFTGGLGLAGANVLTF.